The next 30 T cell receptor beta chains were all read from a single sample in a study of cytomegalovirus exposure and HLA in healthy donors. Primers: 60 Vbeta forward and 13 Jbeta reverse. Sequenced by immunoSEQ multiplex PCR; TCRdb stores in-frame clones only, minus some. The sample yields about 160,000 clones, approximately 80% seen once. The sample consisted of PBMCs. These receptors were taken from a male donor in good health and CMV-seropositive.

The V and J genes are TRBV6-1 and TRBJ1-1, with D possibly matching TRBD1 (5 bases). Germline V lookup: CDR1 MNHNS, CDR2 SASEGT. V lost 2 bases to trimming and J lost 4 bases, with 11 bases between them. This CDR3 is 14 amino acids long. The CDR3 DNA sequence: TGTGCCAGCAGTGAAAAATACAGGCTCACTGAAGCTTTCTTT. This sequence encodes CASSEKYRLTEAFF.

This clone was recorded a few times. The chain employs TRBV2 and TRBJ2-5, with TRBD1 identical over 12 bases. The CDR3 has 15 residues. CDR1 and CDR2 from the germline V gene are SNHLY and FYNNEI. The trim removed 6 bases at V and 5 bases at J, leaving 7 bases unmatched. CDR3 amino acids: CASRAGQGAWETQYF. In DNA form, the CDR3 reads TGTGCCAGCAGGGCGGGACAGGGGGCGTGGGAGACCCAGTACTTC.

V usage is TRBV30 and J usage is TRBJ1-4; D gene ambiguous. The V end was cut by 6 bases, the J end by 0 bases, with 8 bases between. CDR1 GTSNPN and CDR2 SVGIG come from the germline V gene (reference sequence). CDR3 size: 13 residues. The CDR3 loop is CACSLTTNEKLFF. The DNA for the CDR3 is TGTGCCTGCTCGTTAACAACTAATGAAAAACTGTTTTTT.

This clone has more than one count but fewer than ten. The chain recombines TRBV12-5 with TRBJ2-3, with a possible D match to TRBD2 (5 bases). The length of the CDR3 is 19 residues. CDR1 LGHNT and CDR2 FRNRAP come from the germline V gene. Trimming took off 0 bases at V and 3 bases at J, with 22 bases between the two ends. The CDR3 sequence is CASGLVIGPGRKRTDTQYF. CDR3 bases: TGTGCTAGTGGTTTGGTCATTGGGCCGGGAAGGAAGAGGACAGATACGCAGTATTTT.

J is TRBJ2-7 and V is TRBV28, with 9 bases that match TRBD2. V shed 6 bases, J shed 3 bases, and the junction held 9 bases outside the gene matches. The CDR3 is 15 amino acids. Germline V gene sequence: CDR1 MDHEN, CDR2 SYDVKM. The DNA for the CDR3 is TGTGCCAGCAGACCGAAAAGCGGGAGGCACTACGAGCAGTACTTC. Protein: CASRPKSGRHYEQYF.

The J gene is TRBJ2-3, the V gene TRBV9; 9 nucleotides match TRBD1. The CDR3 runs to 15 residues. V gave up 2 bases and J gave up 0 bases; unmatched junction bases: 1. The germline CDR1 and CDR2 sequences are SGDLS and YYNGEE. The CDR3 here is CASSVGQGSTDTQYF. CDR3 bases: TGTGCCAGCAGCGTGGGACAGGGAAGCACAGATACGCAGTATTTT.

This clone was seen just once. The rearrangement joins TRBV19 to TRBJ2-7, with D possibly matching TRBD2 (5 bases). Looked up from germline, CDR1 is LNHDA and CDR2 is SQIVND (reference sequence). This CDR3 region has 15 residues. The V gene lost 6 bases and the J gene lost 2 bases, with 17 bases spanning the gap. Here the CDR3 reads CASSSLVRVPYEQYF. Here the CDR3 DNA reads TGTGCCAGTAGCAGCCTCGTGAGGGTCCCCTACGAGCAGTACTTC.

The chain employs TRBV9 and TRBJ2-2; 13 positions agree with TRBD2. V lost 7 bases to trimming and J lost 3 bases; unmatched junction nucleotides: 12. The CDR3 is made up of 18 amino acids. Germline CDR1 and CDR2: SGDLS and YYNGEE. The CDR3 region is CASSDSLAGGIYTGELFF. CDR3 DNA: TGTGCCAGCTCCGACTCACTAGCGGGAGGGATTTACACCGGGGAGCTGTTTTTT.

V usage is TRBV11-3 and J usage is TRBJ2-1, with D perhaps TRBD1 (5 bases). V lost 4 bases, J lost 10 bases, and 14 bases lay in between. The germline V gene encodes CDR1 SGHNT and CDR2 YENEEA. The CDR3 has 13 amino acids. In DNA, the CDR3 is TGTGCCAGCAGCTCCAGGGTACGTCACGAGCAGTTCTTC. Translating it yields CASSSRVRHEQFF.

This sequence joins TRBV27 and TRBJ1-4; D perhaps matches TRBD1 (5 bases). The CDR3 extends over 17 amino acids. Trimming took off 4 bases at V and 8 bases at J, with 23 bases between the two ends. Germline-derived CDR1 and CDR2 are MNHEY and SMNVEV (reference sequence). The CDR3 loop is CASSSIGGTPGREKLFF. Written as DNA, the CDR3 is TGTGCCAGCAGTTCAATCGGGGGGACGCCCGGGCGGGAAAAACTGTTTTTT.

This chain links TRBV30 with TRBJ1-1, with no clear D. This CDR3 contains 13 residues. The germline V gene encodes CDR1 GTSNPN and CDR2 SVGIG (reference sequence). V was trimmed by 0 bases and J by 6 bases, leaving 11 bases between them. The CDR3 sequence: CAWSVLSGSEAFF. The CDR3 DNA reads TGTGCCTGGAGTGTACTCTCGGGGTCTGAAGCTTTCTTT.

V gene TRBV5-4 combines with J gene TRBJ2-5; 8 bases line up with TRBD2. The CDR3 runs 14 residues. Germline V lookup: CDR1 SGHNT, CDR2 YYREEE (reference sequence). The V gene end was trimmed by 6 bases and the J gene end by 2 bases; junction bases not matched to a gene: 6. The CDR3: CASTPGGVQETQYF. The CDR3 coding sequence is TGTGCCAGCACCCCGGGGGGGGTACAAGAGACCCAGTACTTC.

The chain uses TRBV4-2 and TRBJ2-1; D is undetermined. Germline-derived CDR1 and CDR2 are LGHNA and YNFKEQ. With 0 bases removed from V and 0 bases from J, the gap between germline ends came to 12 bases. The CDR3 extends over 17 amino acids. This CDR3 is CASSQDIERLSYNEQFF. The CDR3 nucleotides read TGTGCCAGCAGCCAAGATATTGAGCGACTCTCCTACAATGAGCAGTTCTTC.

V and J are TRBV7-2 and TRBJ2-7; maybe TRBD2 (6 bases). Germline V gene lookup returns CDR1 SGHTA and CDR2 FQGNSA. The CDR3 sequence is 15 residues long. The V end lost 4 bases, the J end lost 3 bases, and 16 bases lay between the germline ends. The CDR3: CASSSSSGTLYEQYF. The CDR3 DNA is TGTGCCAGCAGCTCCAGCTCCGGGACTCTCTACGAGCAGTACTTC.

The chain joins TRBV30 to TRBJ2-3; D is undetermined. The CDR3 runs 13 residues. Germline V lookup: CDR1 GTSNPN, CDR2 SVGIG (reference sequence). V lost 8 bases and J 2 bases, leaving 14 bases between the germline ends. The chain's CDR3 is CAGKWADTDTQYF. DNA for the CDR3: TGTGCCGGAAAGTGGGCAGACACAGATACGCAGTATTTT.

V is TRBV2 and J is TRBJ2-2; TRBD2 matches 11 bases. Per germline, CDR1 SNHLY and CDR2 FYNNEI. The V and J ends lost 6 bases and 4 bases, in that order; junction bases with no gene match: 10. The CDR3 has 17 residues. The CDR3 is CASSWNSGRAGTGELFF. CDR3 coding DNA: TGTGCCAGCAGCTGGAATAGCGGGAGGGCCGGCACCGGGGAGCTGTTTTTT.

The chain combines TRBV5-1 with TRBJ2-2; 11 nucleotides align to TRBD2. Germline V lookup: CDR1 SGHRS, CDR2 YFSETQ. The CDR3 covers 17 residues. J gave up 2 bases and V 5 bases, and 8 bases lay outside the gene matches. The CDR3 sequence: CASRYPGLAVNTGELFF. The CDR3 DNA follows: TGCGCCAGCAGATACCCGGGACTAGCGGTAAACACCGGGGAGCTGTTTTTT.

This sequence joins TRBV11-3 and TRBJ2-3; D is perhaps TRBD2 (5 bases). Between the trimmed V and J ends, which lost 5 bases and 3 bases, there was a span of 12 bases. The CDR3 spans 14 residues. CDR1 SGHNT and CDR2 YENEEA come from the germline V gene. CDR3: CASSRGGSTDTQYF. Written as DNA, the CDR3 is TGTGCCAGCAGCCGTGGAGGCTCGACAGATACGCAGTATTTT. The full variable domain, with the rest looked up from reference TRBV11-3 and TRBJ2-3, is EAGVVQSPRYKIIEKKQPVAFWCNPISGHNTLYWYLQNLGQGPELLIRYENEEAVDDSQLPKDRFSAERLKGVDSTLKIQPAELGDSAVYLCASSRGGSTDTQYFGPGTRLTVL.

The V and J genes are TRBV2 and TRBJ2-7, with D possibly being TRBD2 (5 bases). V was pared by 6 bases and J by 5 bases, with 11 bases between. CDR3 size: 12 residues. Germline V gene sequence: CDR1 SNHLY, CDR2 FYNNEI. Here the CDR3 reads CASRDLANEQYF. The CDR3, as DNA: TGTGCCAGCAGGGACCTAGCAAACGAGCAGTACTTC.

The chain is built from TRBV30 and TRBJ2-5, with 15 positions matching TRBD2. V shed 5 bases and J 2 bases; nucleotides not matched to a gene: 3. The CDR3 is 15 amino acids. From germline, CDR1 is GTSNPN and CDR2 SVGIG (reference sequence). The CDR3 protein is CAWGTSGGKQETQYF. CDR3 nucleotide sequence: TGTGCCTGGGGGACTAGCGGGGGGAAACAAGAGACCCAGTACTTC.

The CDR3 DNA follows: TGTGCCAGCAGCTTAGCGGGAGGCTACAATGAGCAGTTCTTC. Translation: CASSLAGGYNEQFF. The rearrangement uses TRBV7-6 and TRBJ2-1; D might be TRBD2 (6 bases). Trimming stripped 0 bases from V and 3 bases from J, with 6 bases between. CDR1 is SGHVS, CDR2 FNYEAQ, per germline. CDR3 size: 14 residues. The whole variable domain, remainder taken from reference TRBV7-6 and TRBJ2-1, is GAGVSQSPRYKVTKRGQDVALRCDPISGHVSLYWYRQALGQGPEFLTYFNYEAQQDKSGLPNDRFSAERPEGSISTLTIQRTEQRDSAMYRCASSLAGGYNEQFFGPGTRLTVL.

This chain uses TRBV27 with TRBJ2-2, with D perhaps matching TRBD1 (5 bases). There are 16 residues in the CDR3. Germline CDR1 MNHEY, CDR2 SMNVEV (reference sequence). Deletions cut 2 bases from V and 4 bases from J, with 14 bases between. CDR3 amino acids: CASSLVLQGSTGELFF. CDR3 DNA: TGTGCCAGCAGTTTAGTATTGCAGGGAAGCACCGGGGAGCTGTTTTTT.

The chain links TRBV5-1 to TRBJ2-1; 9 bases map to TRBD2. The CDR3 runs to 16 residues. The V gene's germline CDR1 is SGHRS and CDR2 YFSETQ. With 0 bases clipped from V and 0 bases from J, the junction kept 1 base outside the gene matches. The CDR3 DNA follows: TGCGCCAGCAGCTTGGCACTAGCGGGCTCCTACAATGAGCAGTTCTTC. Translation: CASSLALAGSYNEQFF.

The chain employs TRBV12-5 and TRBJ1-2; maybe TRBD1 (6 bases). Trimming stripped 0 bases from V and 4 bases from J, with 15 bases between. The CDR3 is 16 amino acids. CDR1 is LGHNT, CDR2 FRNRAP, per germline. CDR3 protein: CASGLVTPQGPYGYTF. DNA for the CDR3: TGTGCTAGTGGTTTGGTAACGCCACAGGGCCCCTATGGCTACACCTTC.

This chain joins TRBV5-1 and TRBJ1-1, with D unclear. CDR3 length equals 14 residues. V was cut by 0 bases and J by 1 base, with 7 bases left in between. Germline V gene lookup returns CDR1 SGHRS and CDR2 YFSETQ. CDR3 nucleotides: TGCGCCAGCAGCTTGGCATCCAAGAACACTGAAGCTTTCTTT. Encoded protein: CASSLASKNTEAFF.

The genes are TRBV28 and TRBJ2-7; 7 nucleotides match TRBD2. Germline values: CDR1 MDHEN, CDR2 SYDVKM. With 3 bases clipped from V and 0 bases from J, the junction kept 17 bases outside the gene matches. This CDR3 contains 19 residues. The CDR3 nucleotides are TGTGCCAGCAGTTTCACAATGGGGGGGATTGTTACTAGCTCCTACGAGCAGTACTTC. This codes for CASSFTMGGIVTSSYEQYF. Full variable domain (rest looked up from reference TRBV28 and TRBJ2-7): DVKVTQSSRYLVKRTGEKVFLECVQDMDHENMFWYRQDPGLGLRLIYFSYDVKMKEKGDIPEGYSVSREKKERFSLILESASTNQTSMYLCASSFTMGGIVTSSYEQYFGPGTRLTVT.

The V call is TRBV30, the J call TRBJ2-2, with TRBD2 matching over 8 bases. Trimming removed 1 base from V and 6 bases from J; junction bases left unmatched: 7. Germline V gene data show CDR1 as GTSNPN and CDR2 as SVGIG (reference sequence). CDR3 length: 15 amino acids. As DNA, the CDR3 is TGTGCCTGGAGTGAGGGACTAGGAGGGGCCGGGGAGCTGTTTTTT. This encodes CAWSEGLGGAGELFF.

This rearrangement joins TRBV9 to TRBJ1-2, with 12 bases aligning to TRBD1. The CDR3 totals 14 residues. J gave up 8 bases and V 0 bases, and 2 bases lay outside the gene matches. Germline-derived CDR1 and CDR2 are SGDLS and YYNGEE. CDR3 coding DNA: TGTGCCAGCAGCGTAGGAGGGACAGGGGGCGGCTACACCTTC. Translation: CASSVGGTGGGYTF.

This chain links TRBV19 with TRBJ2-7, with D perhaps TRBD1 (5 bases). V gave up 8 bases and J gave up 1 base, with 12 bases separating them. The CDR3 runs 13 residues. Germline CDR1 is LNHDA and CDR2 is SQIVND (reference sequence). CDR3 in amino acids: CASEGQGSYEQYF. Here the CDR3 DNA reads TGTGCCAGTGAAGGGCAGGGTTCCTACGAGCAGTACTTC.

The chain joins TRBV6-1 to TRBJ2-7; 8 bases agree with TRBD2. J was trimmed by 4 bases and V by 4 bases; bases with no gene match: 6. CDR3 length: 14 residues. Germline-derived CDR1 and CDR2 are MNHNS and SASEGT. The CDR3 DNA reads TGTGCCAGCAGTGCGGTAGCGGGATCATACGAGCAGTACTTC. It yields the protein CASSAVAGSYEQYF.